Sequencing of this T cell receptor (beta chain) was carried out in a study of sequential checkpoint blockade in melanoma. Overall study context: TCRβ was sequenced from DNA of 91 pretreatment tumors. Approximately 20 patients had tumor biopsies before treatment and at week 13. Regarding the study as a whole: Response in arm A was associated with pretreatment TIL clonality.

Sample treatment: randomized to nivolumab then ipilimumab (arm A) or the reverse (arm B). As regards this clone: Its antigen is still unknown.

The protocol was immunoSEQ multiplex PCR, while the TCRdb copy is restricted to in-frame clones and leaves out a portion. The profile shows more than 30,000 clones, about 30% of them singletons. This CDR3 has 16 residues. Germline loops: CDR1 SGHNT, CDR2 YENEEA. V lost 4 bases, J lost 1 base, and 14 bases lay in between. Sequencing was performed on tumor tissue (inferred from file names), taken from a patient given nivolumab and ipilimumab in sequence. The chain is built from TRBV11-3 and TRBJ1-3; no clear D gene. The origin of this receptor is a human donor with melanoma. DNA for the CDR3: TGTGCCAGCAGCTCTAGAGGAGGGCTGTCTGGAAACACCATATATTTT. Translating gives CASSSRGGLSGNTIYF.